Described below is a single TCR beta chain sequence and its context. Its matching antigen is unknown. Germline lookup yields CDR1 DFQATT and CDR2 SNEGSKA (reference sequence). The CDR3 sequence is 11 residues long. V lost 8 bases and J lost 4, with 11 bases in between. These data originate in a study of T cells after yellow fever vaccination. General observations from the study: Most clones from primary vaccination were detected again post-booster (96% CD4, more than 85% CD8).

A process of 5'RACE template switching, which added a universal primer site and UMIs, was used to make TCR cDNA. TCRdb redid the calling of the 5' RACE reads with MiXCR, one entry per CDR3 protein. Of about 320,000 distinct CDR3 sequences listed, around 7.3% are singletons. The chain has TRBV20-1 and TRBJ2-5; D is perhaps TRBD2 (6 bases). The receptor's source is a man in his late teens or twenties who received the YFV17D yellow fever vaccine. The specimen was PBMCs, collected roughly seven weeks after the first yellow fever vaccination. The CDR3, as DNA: TGCAGTCCGGGGGTCGGAGAGACCCAGTACTTC. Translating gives CSPGVGETQYF.